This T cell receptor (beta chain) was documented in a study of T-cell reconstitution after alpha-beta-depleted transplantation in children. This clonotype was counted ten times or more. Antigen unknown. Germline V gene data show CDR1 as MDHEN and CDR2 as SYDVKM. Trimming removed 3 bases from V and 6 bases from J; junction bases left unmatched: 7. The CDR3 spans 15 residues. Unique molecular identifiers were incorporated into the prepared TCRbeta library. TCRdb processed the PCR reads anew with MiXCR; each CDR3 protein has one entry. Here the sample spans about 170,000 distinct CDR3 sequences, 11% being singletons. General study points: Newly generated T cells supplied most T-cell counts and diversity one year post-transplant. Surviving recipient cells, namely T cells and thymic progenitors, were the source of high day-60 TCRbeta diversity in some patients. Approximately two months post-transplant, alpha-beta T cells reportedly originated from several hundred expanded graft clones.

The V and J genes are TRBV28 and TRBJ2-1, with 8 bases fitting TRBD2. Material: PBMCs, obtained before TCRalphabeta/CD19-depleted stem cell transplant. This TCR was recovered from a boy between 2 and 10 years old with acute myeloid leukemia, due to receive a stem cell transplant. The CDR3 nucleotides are TGTGCCAGCAGTTTTCGTAGCGGGAACGTCAATGAGCAGTTCTTC. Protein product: CASSFRSGNVNEQFF. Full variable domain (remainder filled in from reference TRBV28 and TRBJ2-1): DVKVTQSSRYLVKRTGEKVFLECVQDMDHENMFWYRQDPGLGLRLIYFSYDVKMKEKGDIPEGYSVSREKKERFSLILESASTNQTSMYLCASSFRSGNVNEQFFGPGTRLTVL.